This entry features one TCR beta chain sequence. No antigen is known for it. Germline CDR1 reads LNHDA; CDR2 reads SQIVND (reference sequence). CDR3 length: 16 residues. V was pared by 3 bases and J by 2 bases, with 15 bases between. It was with 60 Vbeta and 13 Jbeta primers that the PCR ran. The method was immunoSEQ multiplex PCR; TCRdb's version includes in-frame clones alone and lacks a portion of them. Of roughly 230,000 clones listed, around 80% were seen once; the top ten hold about 0.45%. This sample is part of a study of cytomegalovirus exposure and HLA in healthy donors. Study summary: Assignment to the Caucasian-associated ancestry cluster applied to more than 75% of the approximately 360 genotyped donors.

The study, taken as a whole, reports: The HLA-A and HLA-B alleles of most subjects were reportedly predicted accurately from TCR beta sequences. According to the study, around 150 TCR beta chains were cytomegalovirus-associated. Earlier findings revealed that most TCR beta V segments proved productive either about 90% or about 30% of the time.

The source is a boy aged 5-17 years in good health and CMV-seronegative. The sample was PBMCs. The genes are TRBV19 and TRBJ2-3; D possibly corresponds to TRBD2 (6 bases). DNA for the CDR3: TGTGCCAGTAGTATTTCACCGGGACTCCCCACAGATACGCAGTATTTT. This gives the protein CASSISPGLPTDTQYF.